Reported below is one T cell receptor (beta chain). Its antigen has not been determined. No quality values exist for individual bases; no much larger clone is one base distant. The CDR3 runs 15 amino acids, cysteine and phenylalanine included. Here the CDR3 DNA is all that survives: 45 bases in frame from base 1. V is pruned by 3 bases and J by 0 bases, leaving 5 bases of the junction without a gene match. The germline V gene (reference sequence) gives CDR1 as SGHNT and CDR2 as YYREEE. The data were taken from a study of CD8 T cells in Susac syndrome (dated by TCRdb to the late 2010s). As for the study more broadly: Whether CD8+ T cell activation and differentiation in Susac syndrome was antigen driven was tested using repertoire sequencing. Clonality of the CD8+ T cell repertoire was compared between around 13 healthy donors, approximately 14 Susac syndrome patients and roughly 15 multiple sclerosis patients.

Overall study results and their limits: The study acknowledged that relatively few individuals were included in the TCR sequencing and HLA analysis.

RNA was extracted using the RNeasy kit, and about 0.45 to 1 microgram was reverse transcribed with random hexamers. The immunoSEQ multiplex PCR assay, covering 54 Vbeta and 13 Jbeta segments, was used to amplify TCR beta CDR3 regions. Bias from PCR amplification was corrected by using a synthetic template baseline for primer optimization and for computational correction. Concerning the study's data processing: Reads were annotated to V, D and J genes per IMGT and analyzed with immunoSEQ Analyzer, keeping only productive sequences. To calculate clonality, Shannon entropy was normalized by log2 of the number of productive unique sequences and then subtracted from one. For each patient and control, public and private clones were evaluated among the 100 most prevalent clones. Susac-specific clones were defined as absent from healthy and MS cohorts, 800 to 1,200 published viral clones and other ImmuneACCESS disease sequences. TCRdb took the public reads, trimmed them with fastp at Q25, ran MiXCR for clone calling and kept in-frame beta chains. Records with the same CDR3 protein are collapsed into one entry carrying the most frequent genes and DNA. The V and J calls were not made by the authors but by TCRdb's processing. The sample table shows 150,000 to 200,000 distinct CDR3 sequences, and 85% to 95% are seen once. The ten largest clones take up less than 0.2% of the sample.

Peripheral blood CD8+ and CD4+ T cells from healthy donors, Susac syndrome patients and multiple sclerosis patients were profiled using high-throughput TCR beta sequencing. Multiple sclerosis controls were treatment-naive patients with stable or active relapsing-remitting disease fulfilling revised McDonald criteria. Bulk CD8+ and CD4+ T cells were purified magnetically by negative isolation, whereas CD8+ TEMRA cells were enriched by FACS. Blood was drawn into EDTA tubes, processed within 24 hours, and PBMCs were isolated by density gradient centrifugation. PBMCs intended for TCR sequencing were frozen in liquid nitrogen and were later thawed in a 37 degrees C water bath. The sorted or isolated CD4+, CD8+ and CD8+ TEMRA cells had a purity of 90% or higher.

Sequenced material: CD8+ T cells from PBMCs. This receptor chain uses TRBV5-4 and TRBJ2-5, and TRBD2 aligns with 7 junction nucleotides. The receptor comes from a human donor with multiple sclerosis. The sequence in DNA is TGTGCCAGCAGCTCGTTCGGGGGGTACCAAGAGACCCAGTACTTC. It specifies CASSSFGGYQETQYF.